The T cell receptor (beta chain) described here comes from a study of control samples from healthy donors and cancer patients. Libraries were prepared by immunoSEQ multiplex PCR; TCRdb keeps only in-frame clonotypes and omits some of them. The repertoire holds roughly 90,000 clones, with roughly four fifths as singletons. The count of this clone is one. Looked up from germline, CDR1 is KGHDR and CDR2 is SFDVKD. The CDR3 length is 16 residues. The J segment lost 3 bases and the V segment lost 4 bases, leaving 8 bases of the junction unmatched. The chain links TRBV24-1 to TRBJ2-5, with 9 bases fitting TRBD2. The sequence came from a woman aged 55-70 years in good health. The sequenced sample consisted of blood. The CDR3 nucleotides are TGTGCCACCAGTGACTTTGGGGCTAGCGGGAAAGAGACCCAGTACTTC. The encoded protein is CATSDFGASGKETQYF.